Sequencing of this T cell receptor beta chain was carried out in a study of T cell changes during pregnancy in multiple sclerosis. Only in-frame clones appear in the TCRdb table, and some are missing; sequencing was by immunoSEQ multiplex PCR. This sample carries about 42,000 clones, approximately 96% of them seen once, and the ten largest clones take roughly 1%. Germline V gene data show CDR1 as LNHDA and CDR2 as SQIVND (reference sequence). The trim removed 8 bases at V and 0 bases at J, leaving 5 bases unmatched. The CDR3 has 15 residues. V usage is TRBV19 and J usage is TRBJ1-3; 9 nucleotides agree with TRBD1. The receptor was derived from a female donor with multiple sclerosis, enrolled in a pregnancy study. Source: peripheral blood, taken in the second trimester of pregnancy. CDR3 residues: CASWTGAFSGNTIYF. The CDR3 DNA sequence: TGTGCCAGTTGGACAGGGGCTTTCTCTGGAAACACCATATATTTT.